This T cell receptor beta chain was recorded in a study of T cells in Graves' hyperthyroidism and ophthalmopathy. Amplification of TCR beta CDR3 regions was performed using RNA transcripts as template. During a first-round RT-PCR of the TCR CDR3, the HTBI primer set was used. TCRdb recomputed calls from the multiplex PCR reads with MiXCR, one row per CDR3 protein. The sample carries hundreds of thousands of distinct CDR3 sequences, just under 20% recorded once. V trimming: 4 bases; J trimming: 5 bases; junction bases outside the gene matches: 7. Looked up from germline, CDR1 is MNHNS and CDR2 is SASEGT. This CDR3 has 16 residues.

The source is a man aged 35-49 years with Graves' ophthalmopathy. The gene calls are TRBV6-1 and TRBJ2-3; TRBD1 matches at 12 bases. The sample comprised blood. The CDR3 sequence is CASSVGTGGDGDTQYF. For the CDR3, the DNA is TGTGCCAGCAGTGTCGGGACAGGGGGCGATGGAGATACGCAGTATTTT.